These 5 T cell receptor beta chains share one sample of origin, sequenced in a study of shared clonotypes between healthy human individuals. Measured with immunoSEQ multiplex PCR; TCRdb has only the in-frame clones, and not every one. The table lists about 2 million clones, 85% to 95% of them singletons. Source material: naive CD4+ T cells sorted from blood. The subset denotes: CD45RA+ positively selected. The origin of the receptors is a man aged 18 to 35 in good health.

DNA for the CDR3: TGTGCCAGCAGGTCGGGTGGAATAGGTGAAAAACTGTTTTTT. Translated: CASRSGGIGEKLFF. The chain couples TRBV27 to TRBJ1-4; D is unclear. The CDR3 is made up of 14 amino acids. CDR1 is MNHEY and CDR2 is SMNVEV in the germline V gene (reference sequence). V lost 6 bases and J lost 7, with 15 bases in between.

This chain connects TRBV6-5 to TRBJ2-5; 12 bases line up with TRBD1. In germline, CDR1 is MNHEY, CDR2 SVGAGI. V was clipped by 6 bases and J by 4 bases; unmatched bases: 6. The CDR3 extends over 15 amino acids. The CDR3: CASSRRDRGPETQYF. In DNA form, the CDR3 reads TGTGCCAGCAGCCGCCGGGACAGGGGGCCAGAGACCCAGTACTTC.

The gene calls are TRBV5-1 and TRBJ1-2; D is unresolved. The CDR3 is 14 amino acids. The germline CDR1 and CDR2 sequences are SGHRS and YFSETQ. The germline V and J ends were trimmed by 1 base and 7 bases, with 14 bases remaining between them. The CDR3 sequence: CASSLSPATGGYTF. The CDR3 DNA follows: TGCGCCAGCAGCTTGTCTCCCGCGACCGGTGGCTACACCTTC.

Remarks on this clone: The same CDR3 also results from other DNA sequences found in this sample. The chain links TRBV6-1 to TRBJ1-6; D gene unclear. The ends were cut back, 3 bases at V and 7 bases at J, with 13 bases in the middle. The CDR3 covers 15 residues. Germline CDR1 and CDR2: MNHNS and SASEGT. CDR3 coding DNA: TGTGCCAGCAGTGAGGTGCGGGGATCAAATTCACCCCTCCACTTT. Its protein is CASSEVRGSNSPLHF.

The J gene is TRBJ2-7, the V gene TRBV9; no clear D gene. This CDR3 has 14 amino acids. Trimming pared 0 bases from V and 3 bases from J, leaving 10 bases between. CDR1 is SGDLS, CDR2 YYNGEE, per germline. The CDR3 coding sequence is TGTGCCAGCAGCGTAGATCTGGGCTTCTACGAGCAGTACTTC. Amino acids: CASSVDLGFYEQYF. Combining the CDR3 with reference TRBV9 and TRBJ2-7 gives the whole variable domain DSGVTQTPKHLITATGQRVTLRCSPRSGDLSVYWYQQSLDQGLQFLIQYYNGEERAKGNILERFSAQQFPDLHSELNLSSLELGDSALYFCASSVDLGFYEQYFGPGTRLTVT.